This TCR beta chain emerged from a study of blood T cell repertoires in COVID-19. Looking at the study overall: Acute and convalescent COVID-19 specimens originated in the United States, Italy and Spain. Sources were T cells, B-cell-depleted T cells, or PBMCs; the material itself was cDNA or gDNA.

Authors' analysis steps: Quantification of nucleated cells was approximated via reference gene primer amplification. Some clones are missing from TCRdb's copy, which holds only in-frame ones; the method was immunoSEQ multiplex PCR. V and J calls and clone size follow that table, whereas D and trimming were derived from the DNA. The table has 68,000 or so clones, 80% to 90% seen once. The V segment lost 4 bases and the J segment 4 bases; nucleotides outside the gene matches: 5. The CDR3 loop spans 15 amino acids. Germline V gene lookup returns CDR1 MDHEN and CDR2 SYDVKM. The sample was peripheral blood. The source is a man aged 45-60 years with acute or convalescent COVID-19. The chain joins TRBV28 to TRBJ1-2; 11 bases agree with TRBD1. CDR3: CASSSPGQGGYGYTF. The CDR3 bases are TGTGCCAGCAGTTCCCCGGGACAGGGGGGCTATGGCTACACCTTC.